These 15 T cell receptor beta chains were sequenced from one sample in a study of multiple sclerosis patients with progressive multifocal leukoencephalopathy. Specified time point: before natalizumab initiation. Sequenced by immunoSEQ multiplex PCR; TCRdb stores in-frame clones only, minus some. The sample has tens of thousands of clones, more than 85% seen once. Input material: PBMCs. These receptors were collected from a man under 40 with multiple sclerosis.

The rearrangement uses TRBV10-3 and TRBJ2-1; 7 bases are shared with TRBD2. V trimming: 3 bases; J trimming: 10 bases; junction bases outside the gene matches: 9. Germline V lookup: CDR1 ENHRY, CDR2 SYGVKD. The CDR3 spans 14 residues. The CDR3 here is CAISELLGGREQFF. The DNA of the CDR3 is TGTGCCATCAGTGAACTCCTGGGAGGGCGAGAGCAGTTCTTC.

The chain links TRBV10-2 to TRBJ2-5; D possibly matches TRBD1 or TRBD2 (5 bases each). Germline V gene sequence: CDR1 WSHSY, CDR2 SAAADI. This CDR3 spans 13 amino acids. The CDR3 sequence: CATDRDAGMAQYF. DNA of the CDR3: TGCGCGACGGACCGGGACGCGGGCATGGCCCAGTACTTC.

This sequence joins TRBV2 and TRBJ2-7; 9 bases are a match to TRBD1. The CDR3 contains 14 residues. V shed 5 bases, J shed 2 bases, and the junction held 4 bases outside the gene matches. The germline V gene has CDR1 SNHLY and CDR2 FYNNEI. CDR3 sequence reads: CASSPGQGTYEQYF. The CDR3 DNA reads TGTGCCAGCAGTCCGGGACAGGGAACCTACGAGCAGTACTTC.

This clone was recorded once. This sequence joins TRBV2 and TRBJ2-4, with 7 bases fitting TRBD2. The V and J ends lost 6 bases and 8 bases, in that order; junction bases with no gene match: 10. CDR3 length equals 14 residues. Germline-derived CDR1 and CDR2 are SNHLY and FYNNEI. CDR3 nucleotide sequence: TGTGCCAGCAGGCGCGGGGAGGGGCTTGACATTCAGTACTTC. It codes for CASRRGEGLDIQYF.

V usage is TRBV7-2 and J usage is TRBJ2-3, with TRBD2 matching 9 bases. Germline lookup yields CDR1 SGHTA and CDR2 FQGNSA. The CDR3 covers 16 residues. The ends lost 5 bases at V and 6 bases at J; junction bases unmatched: 12. The CDR3, as DNA: TGTGCCAGCAGCCCGCGGCGGCTAGCGGGACCCGATACGCAGTATTTT. Protein: CASSPRRLAGPDTQYF.

The J gene is TRBJ2-7, the V gene TRBV12-5, with 7 bases lining up with TRBD1. The germline V gene has CDR1 LGHNT and CDR2 FRNRAP. V shed 3 bases and J 5 bases; nucleotides not matched to a gene: 7. CDR3 length equals 14 residues. CDR3 amino acids: CASGFDPGGDEQYF. For the CDR3, the DNA is TGTGCTAGTGGTTTTGACCCAGGGGGAGACGAGCAGTACTTC.

V and J are TRBV6-5 and TRBJ2-5, with no clear D. V dropped 8 bases and J dropped 0 bases, with 13 bases sitting between them. Germline V gives CDR1 MNHEY, CDR2 SVGAGI. The CDR3 covers 14 residues. In nucleotides, the CDR3 is TGTGCCAGCCGCCAACCAACGTACCAAGAGACCCAGTACTTC. Its protein product is CASRQPTYQETQYF.

The gene calls are TRBV2 and TRBJ2-5; D perhaps matches TRBD2 (6 bases). Germline V gene sequence: CDR1 SNHLY, CDR2 FYNNEI. The V and J ends lost 5 bases and 4 bases respectively, with 17 bases between them. This CDR3 has 15 residues. The CDR3 loop reads CASSSLLAGGETQYF. The CDR3 nucleotides read TGTGCCAGCAGTTCGCTACTAGCCGGGGGAGAGACCCAGTACTTC.

V gene TRBV29-1 combines with J gene TRBJ2-7, with D uncertain. The germline gives CDR1 SQVTM, CDR2 ANQGSEA. The CDR3 has 13 residues. V was pared by 7 bases and J by 5 bases, with 18 bases between. This CDR3 is CSARTPRSNEQYF. CDR3 coding DNA: TGCAGCGCCAGGACGCCCCGGAGTAACGAGCAGTACTTC.

The CDR3 DNA is TGTGCCAGCAGGGAACAGGTCTCCGACTCCTACGAGCAGTACGTC. Protein sequence: CASREQVSDSYEQYV. The V and J genes are TRBV6-5 and TRBJ2-7; D may be TRBD1 (5 bases). The germline V gene has CDR1 MNHEY and CDR2 SVGAGI. V shed 6 bases and J shed 0 bases, with 15 bases lying between them. This CDR3 has 15 amino acids.

The J gene is TRBJ2-3, the V gene TRBV19, with D perhaps matching TRBD2 (5 bases). The length of the CDR3 is 15 residues. CDR1 and CDR2 (germline): LNHDA, SQIVND (reference sequence). With 2 bases removed from V and 3 bases from J, the gap between germline ends came to 12 bases. CDR3 residues: CASSITGWETDTQYF. The DNA for the CDR3 is TGTGCCAGTAGTATAACGGGTTGGGAGACAGATACGCAGTATTTT.

V gene TRBV7-9 combines with J gene TRBJ1-3, with 7 bases lining up with TRBD1. The CDR3 has 14 residues. V dropped 4 bases and J dropped 4; count of bases not matched to a gene: 4. Germline V CDR1 and CDR2: SEHNR, FQNEAQ (reference sequence). The CDR3 nucleotides are TGTGCCAGCAGCTCACTGGACAGGGGAAACACCATATATTTT. It yields the protein CASSSLDRGNTIYF. Drawing the rest from reference TRBV7-9 and TRBJ1-3, the complete variable domain is DTGVSQNPRHKITKRGQNVTFRCDPISEHNRLYWYRQTLGQGPEFLTYFQNEAQLEKSRLLSDRFSAERPKGSFSTLEIQRTEQGDSAMYLCASSSLDRGNTIYFGEGSWLTVV.

The chain links TRBV7-9 to TRBJ2-1, with no clear D. Germline loops: CDR1 SEHNR, CDR2 FQNEAQ (reference sequence). This CDR3 region has 17 residues. The V and J ends lost 0 bases and 0 bases respectively, with 12 bases between them. In DNA form, the CDR3 reads TGTGCCAGCAGCTTAGCGTTGCGGACCATCTCCTACAATGAGCAGTTCTTC. Residues: CASSLALRTISYNEQFF.

The V call is TRBV27, the J call TRBJ2-7; possible D gene TRBD2, 6 bases. Germline V gene lookup returns CDR1 MNHEY and CDR2 SMNVEV (reference sequence). Deletions cut 6 bases from V and 3 bases from J, with 18 bases between. The CDR3 consists of 15 residues. The CDR3 is CASRPGVPDHYEQYF. The DNA for the CDR3 is TGTGCCAGCAGACCGGGGGTACCCGATCACTACGAGCAGTACTTC.

J is TRBJ1-3 and V is TRBV10-1, with D perhaps TRBD1 (5 bases). The V gene lost 0 bases and the J gene lost 4 bases, with 7 bases spanning the gap. The CDR3 is 14 amino acids. The germline gives CDR1 WNHNN, CDR2 SYGVQD (reference sequence). The CDR3: CASSESGPGNTIYF. CDR3 DNA sequence: TGCGCCAGCAGTGAGTCGGGGCCCGGAAACACCATATATTTT.